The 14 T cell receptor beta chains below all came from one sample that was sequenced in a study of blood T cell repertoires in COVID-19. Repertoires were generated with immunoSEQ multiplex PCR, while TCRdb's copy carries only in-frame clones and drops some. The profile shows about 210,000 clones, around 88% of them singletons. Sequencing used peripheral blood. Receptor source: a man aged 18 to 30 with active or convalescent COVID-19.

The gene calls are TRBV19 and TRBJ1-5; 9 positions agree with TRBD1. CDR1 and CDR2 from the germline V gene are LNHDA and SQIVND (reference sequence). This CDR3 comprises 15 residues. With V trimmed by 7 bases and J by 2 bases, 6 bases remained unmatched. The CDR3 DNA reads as TGTGCCAGTACCCCCGGGGACAGGGGCAATCAGCCCCAGCATTTT. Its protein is CASTPGDRGNQPQHF.

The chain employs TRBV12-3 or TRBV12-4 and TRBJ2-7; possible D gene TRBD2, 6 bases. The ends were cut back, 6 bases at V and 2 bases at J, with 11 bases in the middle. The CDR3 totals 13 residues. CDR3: CASSLSGPYEQYF. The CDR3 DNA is TGTGCCAGCAGCCTCAGCGGGCCCTACGAGCAGTACTTC.

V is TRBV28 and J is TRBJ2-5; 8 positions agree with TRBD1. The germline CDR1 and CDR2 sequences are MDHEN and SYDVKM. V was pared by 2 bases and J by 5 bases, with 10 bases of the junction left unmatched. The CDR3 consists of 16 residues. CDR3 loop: CASSLLSQGAWETQYF. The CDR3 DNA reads TGTGCCAGCAGTTTACTTTCCCAGGGGGCATGGGAGACCCAGTACTTC.

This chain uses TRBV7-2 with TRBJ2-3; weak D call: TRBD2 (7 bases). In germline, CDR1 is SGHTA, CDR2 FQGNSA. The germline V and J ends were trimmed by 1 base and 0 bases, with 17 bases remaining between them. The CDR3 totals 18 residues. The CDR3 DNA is TGTGCCAGCAGCTTAGGCCTGGGGAGGGGGACTAGCACAGATACGCAGTATTTT. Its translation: CASSLGLGRGTSTDTQYF.

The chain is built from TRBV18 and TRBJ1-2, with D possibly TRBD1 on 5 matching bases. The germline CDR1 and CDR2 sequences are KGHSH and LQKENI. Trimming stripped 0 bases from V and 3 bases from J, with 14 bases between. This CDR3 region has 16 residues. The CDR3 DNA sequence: TGTGCCAGCTCACCACCGAGTCAGGGTGCTTACTATGGCTACACCTTC. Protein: CASSPPSQGAYYGYTF.

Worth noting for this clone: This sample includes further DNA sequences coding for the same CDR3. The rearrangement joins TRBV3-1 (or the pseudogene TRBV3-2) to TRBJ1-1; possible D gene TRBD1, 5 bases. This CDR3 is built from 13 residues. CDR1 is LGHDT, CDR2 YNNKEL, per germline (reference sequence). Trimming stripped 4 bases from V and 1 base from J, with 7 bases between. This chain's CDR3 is CASSLGGNTEAFF. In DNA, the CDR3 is TGTGCCAGCAGCCTCGGGGGGAACACTGAAGCTTTCTTT.

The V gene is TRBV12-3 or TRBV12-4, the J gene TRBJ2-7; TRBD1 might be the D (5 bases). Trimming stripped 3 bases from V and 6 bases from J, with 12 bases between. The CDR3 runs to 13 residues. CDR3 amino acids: CASSLGLPREQYF. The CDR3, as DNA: TGTGCCAGCAGTTTGGGGCTCCCCCGCGAGCAGTACTTC.

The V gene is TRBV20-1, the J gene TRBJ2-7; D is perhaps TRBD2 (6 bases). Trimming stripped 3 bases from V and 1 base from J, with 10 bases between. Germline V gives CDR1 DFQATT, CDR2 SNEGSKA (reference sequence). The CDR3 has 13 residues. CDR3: CSASYGGSYEQYF. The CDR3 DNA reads TGCAGTGCTAGTTATGGGGGGTCCTACGAGCAGTACTTC.

CDR3 nucleotides: TGTGCCAGCAGGATTCGGACAGGGGGAAACGTGGGGAATCAGCCCCAGCATTTT. This gives the protein CASRIRTGGNVGNQPQHF. The chain employs TRBV6-8 and TRBJ1-5, with 10 bases that match TRBD1. The J segment lost 4 bases and the V segment lost 6 bases, leaving 15 bases of the junction unmatched. Germline V gives CDR1 MNHGY, CDR2 SAAAGT. The CDR3 extends over 18 amino acids.

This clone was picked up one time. In DNA form, the CDR3 reads TGCGCCAGCAGCCAAGAACGGGTCATGAACACTGAAGCTTTCTTT. This encodes CASSQERVMNTEAFF. V gene TRBV4-1 combines with J gene TRBJ1-1, with D hard to call. CDR3 length: 15 amino acids. V was clipped by 0 bases and J by 0 bases, with 8 bases between them. Germline loops: CDR1 MGHRA, CDR2 YSYEKL.

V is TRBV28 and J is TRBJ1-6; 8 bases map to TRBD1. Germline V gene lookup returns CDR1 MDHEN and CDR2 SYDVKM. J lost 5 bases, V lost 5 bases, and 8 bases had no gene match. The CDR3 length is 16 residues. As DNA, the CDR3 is TGTGCCAGCAGTGACAGGGGCACTAAGAATAATTCACCCCTCCACTTT. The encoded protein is CASSDRGTKNNSPLHF.

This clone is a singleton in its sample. CDR3 protein: CASSLGRDYGYTF. For the CDR3, the DNA is TGTGCCAGCAGTTTAGGGCGGGACTATGGCTACACCTTC. This chain links TRBV12-3 or TRBV12-4 with TRBJ1-2; D ambiguous. V was shortened by 1 base and J by 3 bases, with 6 bases between the two germline ends. The CDR3 length is 13 residues.

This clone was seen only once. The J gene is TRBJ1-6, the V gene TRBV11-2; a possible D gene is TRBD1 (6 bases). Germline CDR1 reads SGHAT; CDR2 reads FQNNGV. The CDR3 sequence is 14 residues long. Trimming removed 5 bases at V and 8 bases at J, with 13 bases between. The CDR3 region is CASSLGTRDSPLHF. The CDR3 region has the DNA TGTGCCAGCAGCCTCGGGACAAGGGATTCACCCCTCCACTTT.

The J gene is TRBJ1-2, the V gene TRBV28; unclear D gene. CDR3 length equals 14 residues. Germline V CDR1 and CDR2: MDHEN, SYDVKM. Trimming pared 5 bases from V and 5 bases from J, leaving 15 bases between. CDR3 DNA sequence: TGTGCCAGCAGTCCGCGGGCGACTCAATATGGCTACACCTTC. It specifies CASSPRATQYGYTF.